This is a list of T cell receptor beta chains from one sample in a study of OX40 agonist ivuxolimab in advanced cancers. This table comes from immunoSEQ multiplex PCR, and its TCRdb copy is limited to in-frame clones, with some not included. The sample carries 75,000 to 100,000 clones, approximately 90% recorded once. Material: CD4+ or CD8+ T cells sorted from blood, obtained in a trial of the OX40 agonist ivuxolimab. These receptors were collected from an adult with an advanced solid tumor such as melanoma, head and neck, liver or kidney cancer. Both conserved end residues are part of each CDR3. The D gene is left open where the match is weak. Rows give clone size only sometimes, using once, few, many, or a class for an expanded clone.

CDR3: CASTPKGTHYEQYF
DNA: TGTGCCAGCACCCCTAAGGGTACACACTACGAGCAGTACTTC
V: TRBV28
D: -
size: -
J: TRBJ2-7

CDR3: CASSRTGTSGTPVF
DNA: TGCGCCAGCAGCCGTACCGGGACTAGCGGGACGCCGGTCTTC
V: TRBV4-1
D: TRBD2
size: -
J: TRBJ2-1

CDR3: CASSQGLAGNVETQYF
DNA: TGTGCCAGCAGCCAAGGACTAGCGGGTAACGTCGAGACCCAGTACTTC
V: TRBV5-4
D: TRBD2
size: -
J: TRBJ2-5

CDR3: CASSLAGAGTGELFF
DNA: TGCGCCAGCAGCTTGGCAGGGGCCGGGACCGGGGAGCTGTTTTTT
V: TRBV5-1
D: -
size: -
J: TRBJ2-2

CDR3: CASSLGSTDTQYF
DNA: TGCGCCAGCAGCTTAGGCAGCACAGATACGCAGTATTTT
V: TRBV5-1
D: -
size: once
J: TRBJ2-3

CDR3: CASSSGRQETQYF
DNA: TGTGCCAGCAGCTCAGGGAGGCAAGAGACCCAGTACTTC
V: TRBV7-6
D: -
size: -
J: TRBJ2-5

CDR3: CASSEWGAMNTEAFF
DNA: TGTGCCAGCAGTGAATGGGGGGCCATGAACACTGAAGCTTTCTTT
V: TRBV2
D: -
size: -
J: TRBJ1-1

CDR3: CASSPSWRGEETQYF
DNA: TGTGCCAGCTCACCCTCGTGGAGGGGTGAGGAGACCCAGTACTTC
V: TRBV18
D: -
size: -
J: TRBJ2-5

CDR3: CTSSQDQLSSYYNEQFF
DNA: TGCACCAGCAGCCAAGACCAATTAAGCAGCTACTACAATGAGCAGTTCTTC
V: TRBV1
D: -
size: few
J: TRBJ2-1

CDR3: CAWSHGEQETQYF
DNA: TGTGCCTGGAGTCACGGGGAACAAGAGACCCAGTACTTC
V: TRBV30
D: -
size: -
J: TRBJ2-5

CDR3: CASYNGVHEQYF
DNA: TGTGCCAGCTATAATGGGGTCCACGAGCAGTACTTC
V: TRBV6-5
D: -
size: -
J: TRBJ2-7

CDR3: CASSPSDRGAGETQYF
DNA: TGTGCCAGCTCACCTTCGGACAGGGGGGCAGGGGAGACCCAGTACTTC
V: TRBV18
D: TRBD1
size: -
J: TRBJ2-5

CDR3: CASRRGNTEAFF
DNA: TGTGCCAGCAGGAGGGGAAACACTGAAGCTTTCTTT
V: TRBV2
D: -
size: once
J: TRBJ1-1